Below, 27 T cell receptor beta chains from the same sample are listed, as sequenced in a study of cytomegalovirus exposure and HLA in healthy donors. 13 Jbeta primers and 60 Vbeta primers were used for the PCR. TCRdb's copy holds only in-frame clones and misses some; the assay was immunoSEQ multiplex PCR. The repertoire holds roughly 90,000 clones, roughly 80% seen once, with roughly 3.5% in the top ten. The sample was PBMCs. These receptors originate from a man aged 25-45 years in good health and CMV-seropositive.

The chain joins TRBV28 to TRBJ2-7; D gene unclear. Per the germline V gene, CDR1 is MDHEN and CDR2 is SYDVKM. The CDR3 totals 14 residues. V was pared by 7 bases and J by 0 bases, with 13 bases between. In nucleotides, the CDR3 is TGTGCCAGCAATTCATTCGGAGCCTCCTACGAGCAGTACTTC. Translated, it gives CASNSFGASYEQYF. Based on the CDR3 plus reference TRBV28 and TRBJ2-7, the full variable domain is DVKVTQSSRYLVKRTGEKVFLECVQDMDHENMFWYRQDPGLGLRLIYFSYDVKMKEKGDIPEGYSVSREKKERFSLILESASTNQTSMYLCASNSFGASYEQYFGPGTRLTVT.

V is TRBV7-9 and J is TRBJ1-1; D perhaps matches TRBD1 (5 bases). V lost 4 bases to trimming and J lost 6 bases, with 21 bases between them. Germline V CDR1 and CDR2: SEHNR, FQNEAQ (reference sequence). The CDR3 has 16 amino acids. CDR3 region: CASSSTLEAGIAEAFF. The CDR3 DNA reads as TGTGCCAGCAGCTCCACGCTCGAGGCAGGGATAGCTGAAGCTTTCTTT.

This clone was detected only a few times. This chain uses TRBV7-9 with TRBJ1-5, with TRBD1 matching 9 bases. This CDR3 comprises 18 residues. With 3 bases clipped from V and 3 bases from J, the junction kept 12 bases outside the gene matches. Germline assignment: CDR1 SEHNR and CDR2 FQNEAQ (reference sequence). Here the CDR3 DNA reads TGTGCCAGCAGCTTTAGCGGGACAGGGATCGAGAACAATCAGCCCCAGCATTTT. This sequence encodes CASSFSGTGIENNQPQHF.

The rearrangement links TRBV29-1 to TRBJ2-2, with 7 bases aligning to TRBD1. The junction had 5 bases not matched to a gene; V was cut back by 0 bases and J by 4 bases. The CDR3 has 15 amino acids. Germline values: CDR1 SQVTM, CDR2 ANQGSEA. For the CDR3, the DNA is TGCAGCGTTGAAGACCGGACAGGATTCACCGGGGAGCTGTTTTTT. Residues: CSVEDRTGFTGELFF.

This clone was picked up one time. Here the CDR3 reads CASRAQGTGELFF. The CDR3 DNA reads TGTGCCAGCAGAGCACAGGGTACCGGGGAGCTGTTTTTT. The rearrangement links TRBV2 to TRBJ2-2; D perhaps matches TRBD1 (6 bases). CDR1 and CDR2 (germline): SNHLY, FYNNEI. The CDR3 has 13 residues. The V and J ends lost 6 bases and 5 bases respectively, with 10 bases between them.

The rearrangement links TRBV7-9 to TRBJ2-7, with TRBD2 identical over 11 bases. This CDR3 has 14 residues. CDR1 and CDR2 (germline): SEHNR, FQNEAQ (reference sequence). Trimming took 8 bases from V and 3 from J; bases not matched to a gene: 6. CDR3 sequence reads: CASALGTSGYEQYF. In nucleotides, the CDR3 is TGTGCCAGCGCCCTAGGGACTAGCGGCTACGAGCAGTACTTC.

V usage is TRBV6-5 and J usage is TRBJ1-2, with 9 bases aligning to TRBD1. The V segment lost 4 bases and the J segment 2 bases; nucleotides outside the gene matches: 2. Germline V gene lookup returns CDR1 MNHEY and CDR2 SVGAGI. The CDR3 has 14 residues. CDR3 sequence (DNA): TGTGCCAGCAGTTTCGGACAGGGGAACTATGGCTACACCTTC. This codes for CASSFGQGNYGYTF.

The chain couples TRBV11-2 to TRBJ1-1, with TRBD1 as a possible D gene (5 bases). Germline assignment: CDR1 SGHAT and CDR2 FQNNGV. The CDR3 consists of 16 residues. Deletions cut 5 bases from V and 1 base from J, with 17 bases between. CDR3 DNA: TGTGCCAGCAGCGACGAAGGCAGGGTAGGGAACACTGAAGCTTTCTTT. Its translation is CASSDEGRVGNTEAFF. The full variable domain, rest sourced from reference TRBV11-2 and TRBJ1-1, is EAGVAQSPRYKIIEKRQSVAFWCNPISGHATLYWYQQILGQGPKLLIQFQNNGVVDDSQLPKDRFSAERLKGVDSTLKIQPAKLEDSAVYLCASSDEGRVGNTEAFFGQGTRLTVV.

V usage is TRBV11-3 and J usage is TRBJ1-1, with TRBD1 matching over 7 bases. The germline V gene encodes CDR1 SGHNT and CDR2 YENEEA. The CDR3 length is 14 residues. V trimming: 2 bases; J trimming: 1 base; junction bases outside the gene matches: 1. The DNA of the CDR3 is TGTGCCAGCAGCTTAAGGGGGCAGAACACTGAAGCTTTCTTT. Protein sequence: CASSLRGQNTEAFF.

The chain has TRBV4-3 and TRBJ2-1; perhaps TRBD1 as D (5 bases). Per germline, CDR1 LGHNA and CDR2 YSLEER. CDR3 size: 15 residues. V shed 0 bases and J shed 9 bases, with 15 bases lying between them. DNA for the CDR3: TGCGCCAGCAGCCAAGACGTATACAGGACCGTTGAGCAGTTCTTC. This encodes CASSQDVYRTVEQFF.

V is TRBV10-3 and J is TRBJ2-7; 14 bases are a match to TRBD2. V trimming: 6 bases; J trimming: 5 bases; junction bases outside the gene matches: 12. CDR3 length equals 17 residues. Per germline, CDR1 ENHRY and CDR2 SYGVKD. CDR3 amino acids: CAIRGTSGSLGRDEQYF. The CDR3 nucleotides are TGTGCCATCAGGGGGACTAGCGGGAGTCTTGGGCGGGACGAGCAGTACTTC.

V and J are TRBV10-1 and TRBJ2-2; 11 positions agree with TRBD1. CDR3 length equals 16 residues. The J segment lost 4 bases and the V segment lost 5 bases, leaving 6 bases of the junction unmatched. Germline CDR1 and CDR2: WNHNN and SYGVQD (reference sequence). This chain's CDR3 is CASSKAGTGGTGELFF. The DNA of the CDR3 is TGCGCCAGCAGTAAAGCCGGGACAGGGGGCACCGGGGAGCTGTTTTTT.

The J gene is TRBJ1-4, the V gene TRBV25-1; 7 nucleotides line up with TRBD1. V was clipped by 3 bases and J by 8 bases; unmatched bases: 9. From germline, CDR1 is MGHDK and CDR2 SYGVNS. The CDR3 length is 15 residues. Written as DNA, the CDR3 is TGTGCCAGCAGTGACCCCGACAGGGAAAAAGAAAAACTGTTTTTT. It encodes CASSDPDREKEKLFF.

The rearrangement links TRBV25-1 to TRBJ1-2; the match to TRBD1 covers 7 bases. The CDR3 extends over 15 amino acids. V lost 5 bases to trimming and J lost 5 bases; unmatched junction nucleotides: 11. Germline V gene sequence: CDR1 MGHDK, CDR2 SYGVNS. The CDR3, as DNA: TGTGCCAGCAGTCCTACTCAGGGACAGTGGTATGGCTACACCTTC. Amino acid sequence: CASSPTQGQWYGYTF.

This clone was detected a few times. This chain uses TRBV5-1 with TRBJ1-2; a possible D gene is TRBD1 (6 bases). V lost 4 bases, J lost 0 bases, and 10 bases lay in between. CDR3 size: 14 residues. The germline gives CDR1 SGHRS, CDR2 YFSETQ. The CDR3 reads CASSPGQSNYGYTF. CDR3 nucleotide sequence: TGCGCCAGCAGCCCCGGACAGTCTAACTATGGCTACACCTTC.

V and J are TRBV19 and TRBJ2-1; D unclear. The germline CDR1 and CDR2 sequences are LNHDA and SQIVND (reference sequence). Trimming took 1 base from V and 6 from J, leaving 7 bases between them. The CDR3 is 13 residues long. The CDR3 here is CASSIGGGNEQFF. Written as DNA, the CDR3 is TGTGCCAGTAGTATAGGAGGCGGCAATGAGCAGTTCTTC.

Only one count was recorded for this clone. This chain joins TRBV19 and TRBJ2-7, with D tentatively TRBD1 (5 bases). Deletions cut 5 bases from V and 0 bases from J, with 14 bases between. The CDR3 is 15 residues long. Germline-derived CDR1 and CDR2 are LNHDA and SQIVND (reference sequence). DNA of the CDR3: TGTGCCAGTAGTCGTGCGGACAAGAGCTCCTACGAGCAGTACTTC. The encoded protein is CASSRADKSSYEQYF.

CDR3 region: CASLFPTGGAANEQFF. In DNA, the CDR3 is TGTGCCAGCCTCTTCCCTACAGGGGGCGCGGCCAATGAGCAGTTCTTC. The chain uses TRBV2 and TRBJ2-1, with 9 bases lining up with TRBD1. V was clipped by 8 bases and J by 6 bases; unmatched bases: 14. This CDR3 contains 16 residues. CDR1 SNHLY and CDR2 FYNNEI come from the germline V gene.

This chain uses TRBV5-6 with TRBJ2-5, with 7 bases fitting TRBD1. Trimming took 4 bases from V and 1 from J; bases not matched to a gene: 4. CDR1 is SGHDT, CDR2 YYEEEE, per germline. This CDR3 has 14 amino acids. The CDR3 region is CASSPGQLQETQYF. The CDR3 DNA is TGTGCCAGCAGCCCGGGACAGCTCCAAGAGACCCAGTACTTC.

This sequence joins TRBV6-4 and TRBJ2-1; 7 bases map to TRBD2. The junction had 7 bases not matched to a gene; V was cut back by 2 bases and J by 6 bases. The CDR3 totals 15 residues. Germline V gives CDR1 MRHNA, CDR2 SNTAGT. CDR3 sequence reads: CASSDRAGDSNEQFF. CDR3 nucleotide sequence: TGTGCCAGCAGTGACAGGGCGGGAGACAGCAATGAGCAGTTCTTC.

The chain carries TRBV28 and TRBJ2-7; 7 bases are a match to TRBD1. The junction had 11 bases not matched to a gene; V was cut back by 7 bases and J by 5 bases. The CDR3 contains 14 residues. CDR1 is MDHEN, CDR2 SYDVKM, per germline. The CDR3: CASIDRDRRNEQYF. The DNA of the CDR3 is TGTGCCAGCATAGACAGGGACCGCCGAAACGAGCAGTACTTC.

This chain connects TRBV6-6 to TRBJ2-7; D unresolved. The CDR3 runs 15 residues. Germline V gene data show CDR1 as MNHNY and CDR2 as SVGAGI (reference sequence). V dropped 0 bases and J dropped 0 bases, with 9 bases sitting between them. The CDR3 sequence is CASSYSTGRSYEQYF. For the CDR3, the DNA is TGTGCCAGCAGTTACTCTACCGGTCGCTCCTACGAGCAGTACTTC.

The rearrangement uses TRBV7-6 and TRBJ1-3, with 7 bases that match TRBD1. Trimming removed 0 bases from V and 4 bases from J; junction bases left unmatched: 6. CDR3 size: 16 residues. The germline V gene has CDR1 SGHVS and CDR2 FNYEAQ. CDR3 in DNA: TGTGCCAGCAGCTTAGCGGGACAGTTGGCGGGAAACACCATATATTTT. Translation gives CASSLAGQLAGNTIYF. The full variable domain, with the rest looked up from reference TRBV7-6 and TRBJ1-3, is GAGVSQSPRYKVTKRGQDVALRCDPISGHVSLYWYRQALGQGPEFLTYFNYEAQQDKSGLPNDRFSAERPEGSISTLTIQRTEQRDSAMYRCASSLAGQLAGNTIYFGEGSWLTVV.

This clone has only a few counts. The chain couples TRBV5-1 to TRBJ2-1; tentatively, D is TRBD1 (5 bases). The ends were cut back, 0 bases at V and 0 bases at J, with 10 bases in the middle. CDR1 and CDR2 (germline): SGHRS, YFSETQ. CDR3 length: 16 residues. The CDR3 sequence is CASSLGGASSYNEQFF. DNA of the CDR3: TGCGCCAGCAGCTTGGGTGGGGCGAGCTCCTACAATGAGCAGTTCTTC.

V and J are TRBV2 and TRBJ1-1, with TRBD1 identical over 7 bases. In germline, CDR1 is SNHLY, CDR2 FYNNEI. V shed 6 bases and J 4 bases; nucleotides not matched to a gene: 8. The length of the CDR3 is 14 residues. The chain's CDR3 is CASSGQVGGTEAFF. For the CDR3, the DNA is TGTGCCAGCAGCGGACAGGTTGGGGGCACTGAAGCTTTCTTT.

This chain links TRBV28 with TRBJ1-5; D gene unclear. Germline V lookup: CDR1 MDHEN, CDR2 SYDVKM. The V end lost 1 base, the J end lost 5 bases, and 9 bases lay between the germline ends. This CDR3 contains 14 residues. The CDR3 coding sequence is TGTGCCAGCAGTTTATCTGGCCCCTATCAGCCCCAGCATTTT. Protein sequence: CASSLSGPYQPQHF.

This clone has just a few counts. The chain couples TRBV7-2 to TRBJ2-1, with a weak D call TRBD2 (5 bases). Trimming shortened V by 0 bases and J by 2 bases, and 11 bases separated the two germline ends. The CDR3 sequence is 16 residues long. Germline V gene lookup returns CDR1 SGHTA and CDR2 FQGNSA. The chain's CDR3 is CASSLAASGPYNEQFF. CDR3 nucleotides: TGTGCCAGCAGCTTAGCGGCCAGCGGCCCCTACAATGAGCAGTTCTTC.